This T cell receptor (beta chain) is from a study of shared T cell receptors in the human thymus. V was cut by 2 bases and J by 0 bases, with 8 bases left in between. Germline CDR1 is MNHEY and CDR2 is SVGAGI. The CDR3 length is 15 residues. The assay was immunoSEQ multiplex PCR, and TCRdb's table has in-frame clones only and misses some. The sample carries under 850,000 clones, roughly 90% recorded once. This sample also belongs to another study, concerning human thymus T cells. That source adds: Healthy Finnish infants undergoing corrective surgery for congenital heart defects provided the donor material. Resections removed during corrective heart surgery provided the thymus tissue used. Within thymic and blood repertoires, V and J gene usage appeared to be biased. As related research reported, thymic repertoires overlapped highly among unrelated individuals.

This receptor was identified in a boy in the first two years of life with a congenital heart defect. The chain is built from TRBV6-5 and TRBJ1-3; D possibly corresponds to TRBD1 (5 bases). The material sequenced was thymocytes. The DNA for the CDR3 is TGTGCCAGCAGTTACGACAGAGCCTCTGGAAACACCATATATTTT. This encodes CASSYDRASGNTIYF.